This is a list of T cell receptor beta chains from one sample in a study of blood T cell repertoires in COVID-19. This table comes from immunoSEQ multiplex PCR, and its TCRdb copy is limited to in-frame clones, with some not included. The table lists about 140,000 clones, more than 80% of them singletons. The sample consisted of PBMCs or T cells enriched from blood (not recorded which). Receptors were obtained from a woman aged 18-30 years who had been exposed to COVID-19. The CDR3 runs from the conserved cysteine through the conserved F or W. Each record gives: CDR3 protein, CDR3 DNA, D gene, V gene, J gene, clone size. D genes are given only for firm matches. Size values are once, few and many counts, or a class for expanded clones, and some rows have none.

CASSRQDGNTIYF	TGTGCCAGCAGCCGACAGGATGGAAACACCATATATTTT	-	TRBV6-5	TRBJ1-3	once
CASSLGRGKAGANVLTF	TGTGCCAGCAGCTTGGGCAGGGGGAAGGCGGGGGCCAACGTCCTGACTTTC	TRBD1	TRBV11-2	TRBJ2-6	once
CASGEGRQLGEQFF	TGCGCCAGCGGGGAGGGACGCCAGCTGGGCGAGCAGTTCTTC	TRBD2	TRBV5-1	TRBJ2-1	-
CASSIAQSGRTGELFF	TGTGCCAGTAGTATAGCTCAGAGCGGGAGGACCGGGGAGCTGTTTTTT	TRBD2	TRBV19	TRBJ2-2	-
CASDPAGASSGANVLTF	TGTGCCAGTGATCCAGCGGGAGCGAGCTCTGGGGCCAACGTCCTGACTTTC	TRBD2	TRBV19	TRBJ2-6	few
CASSQDPTGHRNQPQHF	TGTGCCAGCAGCCAAGACCCTACGGGACACCGTAATCAGCCCCAGCATTTT	-	TRBV3-1/TRBV3-2	TRBJ1-5	many
CASSPEVGSGELFF	TGTGCCAGCTCACCGGAGGTGGGATCCGGGGAGCTGTTTTTT	-	TRBV18	TRBJ2-2	-
CAWEAGGNQPQHF	TGTGCCTGGGAAGCAGGGGGCAATCAGCCCCAGCATTTT	-	TRBV30	TRBJ1-5	-
CASSYREGTGELFF	TGTGCCAGCAGTTACCGGGAAGGCACCGGGGAGCTGTTTTTT	-	TRBV6-5	TRBJ2-2	-
CAVLGRANVLTF	TGTGCCGTGTTGGGGCGGGCCAACGTCCTGACTTTC	-	TRBV19	TRBJ2-6	-
CASSQDPLGGAGEKLFF	TGCGCCAGCAGCCAAGATCCCCTTGGGGGGGCCGGTGAAAAACTGTTTTTT	-	TRBV4-3	TRBJ1-4	-
CASSEVTGVGGELFF	TGTGCCAGCAGTGAAGTGACAGGGGTGGGCGGGGAGCTGTTTTTT	TRBD1	TRBV2	TRBJ2-2	once
CAWSVRGAGKTNEQFF	TGTGCCTGGAGTGTACGGGGAGCCGGGAAGACAAATGAGCAGTTCTTC	-	TRBV30	TRBJ2-1	-
CASSLRGGTEIYSSYNEQFF	TGTGCCAGCAGCCTCAGGGGCGGGACAGAGATATACAGCTCCTACAATGAGCAGTTCTTC	-	TRBV7-3	TRBJ2-1	once
CASGREGEKLFF	TGTGCCAGCGGTCGAGAGGGAGAAAAACTGTTTTTT	-	TRBV5-5	TRBJ1-4	-
CASSKSPLEEDYGYTF	TGTGCCAGCAGCAAAAGCCCCCTCGAGGAGGACTATGGCTACACCTTC	-	TRBV7-6	TRBJ1-2	-
CASSVANPRVPNEQFF	TGTGCCAGCAGCGTAGCTAACCCACGAGTACCTAATGAGCAGTTCTTC	-	TRBV9	TRBJ2-1	-
CASVGGASSYNEQFF	TGTGCCAGCGTCGGGGGAGCGAGCTCCTACAATGAGCAGTTCTTC	-	TRBV25-1	TRBJ2-1	-